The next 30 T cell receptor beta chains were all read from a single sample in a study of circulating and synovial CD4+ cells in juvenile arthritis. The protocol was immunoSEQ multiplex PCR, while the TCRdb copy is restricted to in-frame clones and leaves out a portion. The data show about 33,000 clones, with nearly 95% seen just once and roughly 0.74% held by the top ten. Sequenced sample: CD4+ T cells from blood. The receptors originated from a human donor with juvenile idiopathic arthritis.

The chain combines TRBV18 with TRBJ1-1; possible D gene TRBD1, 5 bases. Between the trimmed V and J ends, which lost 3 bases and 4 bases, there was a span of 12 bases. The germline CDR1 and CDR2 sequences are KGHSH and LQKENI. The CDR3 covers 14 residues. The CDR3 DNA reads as TGTGCCAGCTCACCTTCAGGGTTGAGCACTGAAGCTTTCTTT. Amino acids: CASSPSGLSTEAFF.

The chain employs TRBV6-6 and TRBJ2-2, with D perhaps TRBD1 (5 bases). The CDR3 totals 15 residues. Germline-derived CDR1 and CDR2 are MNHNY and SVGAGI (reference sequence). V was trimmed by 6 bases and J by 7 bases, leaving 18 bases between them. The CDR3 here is CASRSQGTLNGELFF. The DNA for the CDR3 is TGTGCCAGCAGGTCGCAGGGTACACTAAACGGGGAGCTGTTTTTT.

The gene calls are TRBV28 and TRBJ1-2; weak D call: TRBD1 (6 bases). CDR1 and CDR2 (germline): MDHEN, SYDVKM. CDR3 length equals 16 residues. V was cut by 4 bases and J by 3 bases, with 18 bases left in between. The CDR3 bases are TGTGCCAGCAGTTCAGCCCCGGGGGGGGCCGACTATGGCTACACCTTC. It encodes CASSSAPGGADYGYTF.

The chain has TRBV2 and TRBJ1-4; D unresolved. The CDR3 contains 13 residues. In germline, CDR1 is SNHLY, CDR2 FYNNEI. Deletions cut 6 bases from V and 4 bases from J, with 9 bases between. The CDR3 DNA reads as TGTGCCAGCAGCTGGAGGAGTAATGAAAAACTGTTTTTT. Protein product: CASSWRSNEKLFF.

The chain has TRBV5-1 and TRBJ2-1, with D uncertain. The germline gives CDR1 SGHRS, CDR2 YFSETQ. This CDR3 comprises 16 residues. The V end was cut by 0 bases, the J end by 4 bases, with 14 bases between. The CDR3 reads CASSLAGRSLYNEQFF. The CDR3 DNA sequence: TGCGCCAGCAGCTTGGCCGGTCGTTCACTATACAATGAGCAGTTCTTC.

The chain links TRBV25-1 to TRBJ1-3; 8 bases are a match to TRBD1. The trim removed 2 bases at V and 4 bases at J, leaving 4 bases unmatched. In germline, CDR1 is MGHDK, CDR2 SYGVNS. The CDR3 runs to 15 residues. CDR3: CASSETGGQGNTIYF. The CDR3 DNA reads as TGTGCCAGCAGTGAAACAGGGGGACAGGGAAACACCATATATTTT.

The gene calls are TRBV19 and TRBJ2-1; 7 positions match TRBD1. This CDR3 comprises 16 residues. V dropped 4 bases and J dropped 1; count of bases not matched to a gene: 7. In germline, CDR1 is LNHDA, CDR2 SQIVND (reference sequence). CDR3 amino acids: CASSRKTGPSYNEQFF. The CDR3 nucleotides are TGTGCCAGTAGTAGAAAGACAGGGCCATCCTACAATGAGCAGTTCTTC.

Here the CDR3 reads CASSVGGASGTYEQYF. The CDR3 bases are TGTGCCAGCAGCGTAGGAGGGGCTAGCGGGACCTACGAGCAGTACTTC. This sequence joins TRBV9 and TRBJ2-7, with 9 nucleotides matching TRBD2. J was trimmed by 2 bases and V by 0 bases; bases with no gene match: 6. CDR3 size: 16 residues. The germline V gene encodes CDR1 SGDLS and CDR2 YYNGEE.

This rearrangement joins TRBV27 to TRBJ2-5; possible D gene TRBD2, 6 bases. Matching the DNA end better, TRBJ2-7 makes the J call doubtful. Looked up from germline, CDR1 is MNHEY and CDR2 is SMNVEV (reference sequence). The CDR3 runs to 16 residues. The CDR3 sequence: CASSRGTGANYYEQYF. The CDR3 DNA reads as TGTGCCAGCAGTCGGGGGACCGGGGCGAACTACTACGAGCAGTACTTC.

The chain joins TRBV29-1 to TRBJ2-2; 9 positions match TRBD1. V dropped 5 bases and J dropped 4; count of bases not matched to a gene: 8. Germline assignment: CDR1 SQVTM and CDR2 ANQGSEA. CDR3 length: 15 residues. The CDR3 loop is CSVSPGQGGTGELFF. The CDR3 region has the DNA TGCAGCGTTTCACCGGGACAGGGAGGCACCGGGGAGCTGTTTTTT.

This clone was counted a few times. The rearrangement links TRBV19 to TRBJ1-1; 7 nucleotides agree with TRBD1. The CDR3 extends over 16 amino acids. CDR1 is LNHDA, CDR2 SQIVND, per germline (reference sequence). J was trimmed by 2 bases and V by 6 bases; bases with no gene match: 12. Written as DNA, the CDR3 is TGTGCCAGTAGCCAACAGGGGATGGGAGGAAACACTGAAGCTTTCTTT. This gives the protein CASSQQGMGGNTEAFF.

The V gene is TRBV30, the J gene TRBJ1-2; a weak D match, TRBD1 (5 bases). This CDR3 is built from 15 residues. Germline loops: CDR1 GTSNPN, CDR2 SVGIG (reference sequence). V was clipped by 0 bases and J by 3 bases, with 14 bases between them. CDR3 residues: CAWSVQQALYYGYTF. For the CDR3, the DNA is TGTGCCTGGAGTGTACAACAGGCCCTCTACTATGGCTACACCTTC. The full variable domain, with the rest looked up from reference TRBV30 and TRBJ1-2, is SQTIHQWPATLVQPVGSPLSLECTVEGTSNPNLYWYRQAAGRGLQLLFYSVGIGQISSEVPQNLSASRPQDRQFILSSKKLLLSDSGFYLCAWSVQQALYYGYTFGSGTRLTVV.

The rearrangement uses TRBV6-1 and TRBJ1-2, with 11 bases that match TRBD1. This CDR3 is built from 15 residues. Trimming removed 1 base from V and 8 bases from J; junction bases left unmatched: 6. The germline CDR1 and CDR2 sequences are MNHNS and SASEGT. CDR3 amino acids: CASSEDGQGARGYTF. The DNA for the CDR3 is TGTGCCAGCAGTGAAGACGGACAGGGGGCGAGGGGCTACACCTTC.

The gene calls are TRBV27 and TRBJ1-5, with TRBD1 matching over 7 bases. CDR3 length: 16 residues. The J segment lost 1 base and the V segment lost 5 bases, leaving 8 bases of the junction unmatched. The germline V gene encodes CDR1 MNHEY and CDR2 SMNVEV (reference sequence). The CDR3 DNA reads TGTGCCAGCAGTCGGGCGGACAGGCACAGCAATCAGCCCCAGCATTTT. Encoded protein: CASSRADRHSNQPQHF.

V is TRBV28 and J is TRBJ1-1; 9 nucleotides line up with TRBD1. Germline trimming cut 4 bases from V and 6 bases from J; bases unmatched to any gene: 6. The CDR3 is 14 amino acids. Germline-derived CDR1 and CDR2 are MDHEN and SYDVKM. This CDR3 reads CASSSGYRGPEAFF. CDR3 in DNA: TGTGCCAGCAGTTCCGGATACAGGGGGCCTGAAGCTTTCTTT.

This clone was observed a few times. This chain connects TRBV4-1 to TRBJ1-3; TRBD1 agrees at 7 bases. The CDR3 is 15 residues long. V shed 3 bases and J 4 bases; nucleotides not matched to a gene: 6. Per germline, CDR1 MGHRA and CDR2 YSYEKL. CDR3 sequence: CASSQPTGRGNTIYF. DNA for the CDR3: TGCGCCAGCAGCCAGCCGACAGGGAGGGGAAACACCATATATTTT.

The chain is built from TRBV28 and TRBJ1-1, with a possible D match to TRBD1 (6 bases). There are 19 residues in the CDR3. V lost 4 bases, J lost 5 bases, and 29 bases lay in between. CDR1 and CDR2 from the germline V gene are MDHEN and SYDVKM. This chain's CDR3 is CASSSAGTWGSQDGTEAFF. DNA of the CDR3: TGTGCCAGCAGTTCCGCCGGGACATGGGGATCTCAAGATGGAACTGAAGCTTTCTTT.

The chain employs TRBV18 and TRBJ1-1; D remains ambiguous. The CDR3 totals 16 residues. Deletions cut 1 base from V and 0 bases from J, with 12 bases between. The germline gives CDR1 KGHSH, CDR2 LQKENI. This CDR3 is CASSPLTAQLNTEAFF. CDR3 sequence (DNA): TGTGCCAGCTCACCACTAACCGCACAACTGAACACTGAAGCTTTCTTT. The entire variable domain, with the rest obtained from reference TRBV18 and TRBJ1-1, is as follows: NAGVMQNPRHLVRRRGQEARLRCSPMKGHSHVYWYRQLPEEGLKFMVYLQKENIIDESGMPKERFSAEFPKEGPSILRIQQVVRGDSAAYFCASSPLTAQLNTEAFFGQGTRLTVV.

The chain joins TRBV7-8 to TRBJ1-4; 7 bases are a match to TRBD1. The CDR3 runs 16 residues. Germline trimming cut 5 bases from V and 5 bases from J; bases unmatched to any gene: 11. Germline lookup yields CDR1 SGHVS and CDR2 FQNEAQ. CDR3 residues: CASSPQGGIWNEKLFF. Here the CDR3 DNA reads TGTGCCAGCAGCCCCCAGGGGGGCATTTGGAATGAAAAACTGTTTTTT.

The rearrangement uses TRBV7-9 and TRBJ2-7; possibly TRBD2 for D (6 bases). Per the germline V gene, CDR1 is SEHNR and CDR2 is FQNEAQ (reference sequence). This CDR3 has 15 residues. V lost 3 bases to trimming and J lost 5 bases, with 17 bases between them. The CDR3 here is CASSFWDGGNNEQYF. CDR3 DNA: TGTGCCAGCAGCTTTTGGGACGGCGGGAACAACGAGCAGTACTTC.

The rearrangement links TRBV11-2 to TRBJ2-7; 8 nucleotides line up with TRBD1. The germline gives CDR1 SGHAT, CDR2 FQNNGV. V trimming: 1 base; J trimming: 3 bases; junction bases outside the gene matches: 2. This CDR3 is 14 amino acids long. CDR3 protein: CASSLGTGIYEQYF. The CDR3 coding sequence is TGTGCCAGCAGCTTAGGGACAGGGATCTACGAGCAGTACTTC.

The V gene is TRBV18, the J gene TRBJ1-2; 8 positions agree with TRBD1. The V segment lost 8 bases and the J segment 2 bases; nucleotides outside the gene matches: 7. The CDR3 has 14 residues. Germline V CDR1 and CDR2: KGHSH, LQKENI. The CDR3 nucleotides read TGTGCCAGCGCAGGACAGGGTCAGAACTATGGCTACACCTTC. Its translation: CASAGQGQNYGYTF.

CDR3 amino acids: CASQASRNTGELFF. CDR3 coding DNA: TGTGCCAGCCAGGCTAGCCGTAACACCGGGGAGCTGTTTTTT. V gene TRBV9 combines with J gene TRBJ2-2, with a tentative D call TRBD2 (5 bases). Germline V gene sequence: CDR1 SGDLS, CDR2 YYNGEE. V was trimmed by 7 bases and J by 2 bases, leaving 12 bases between them. The CDR3 length is 14 residues.

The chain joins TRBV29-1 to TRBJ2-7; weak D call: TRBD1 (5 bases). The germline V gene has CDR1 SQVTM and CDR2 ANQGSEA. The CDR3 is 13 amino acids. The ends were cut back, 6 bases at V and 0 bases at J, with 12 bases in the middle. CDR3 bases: TGCAGCGTCCGACAGAGGCTCTCCTACGAGCAGTACTTC. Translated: CSVRQRLSYEQYF.

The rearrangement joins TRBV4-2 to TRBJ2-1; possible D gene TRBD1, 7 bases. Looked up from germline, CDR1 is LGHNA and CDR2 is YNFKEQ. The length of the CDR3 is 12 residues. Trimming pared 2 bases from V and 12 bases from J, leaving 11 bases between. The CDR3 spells CASSQNQGGQFF. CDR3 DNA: TGTGCCAGCAGCCAAAATCAGGGGGGGCAGTTCTTC.

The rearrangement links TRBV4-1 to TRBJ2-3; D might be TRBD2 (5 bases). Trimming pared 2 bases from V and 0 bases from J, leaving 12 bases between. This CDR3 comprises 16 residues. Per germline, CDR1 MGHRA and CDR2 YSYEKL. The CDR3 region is CASSQYPTGSTDTQYF. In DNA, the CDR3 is TGCGCCAGCAGCCAATATCCCACGGGAAGCACAGATACGCAGTATTTT.

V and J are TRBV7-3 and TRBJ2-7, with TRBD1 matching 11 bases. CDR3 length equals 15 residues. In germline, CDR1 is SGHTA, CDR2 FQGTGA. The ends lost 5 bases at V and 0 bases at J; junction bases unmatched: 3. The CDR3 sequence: CASSKGQGGSYEQYF. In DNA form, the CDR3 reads TGTGCCAGCAGCAAGGGACAGGGGGGCTCCTACGAGCAGTACTTC.

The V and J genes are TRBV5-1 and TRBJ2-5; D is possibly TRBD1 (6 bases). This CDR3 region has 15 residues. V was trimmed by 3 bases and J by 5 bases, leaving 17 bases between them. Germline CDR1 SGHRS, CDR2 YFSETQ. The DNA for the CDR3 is TGCGCCAGCAGCTCGAACCCGACAGGAGGCGAGACCCAGTACTTC. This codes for CASSSNPTGGETQYF.

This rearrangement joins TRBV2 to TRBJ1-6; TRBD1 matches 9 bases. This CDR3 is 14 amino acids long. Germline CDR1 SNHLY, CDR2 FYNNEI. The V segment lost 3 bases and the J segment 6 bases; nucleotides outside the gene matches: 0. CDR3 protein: CASSEGQGNSPLHF. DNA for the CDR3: TGTGCCAGCAGTGAGGGACAGGGTAATTCACCCCTCCACTTT.

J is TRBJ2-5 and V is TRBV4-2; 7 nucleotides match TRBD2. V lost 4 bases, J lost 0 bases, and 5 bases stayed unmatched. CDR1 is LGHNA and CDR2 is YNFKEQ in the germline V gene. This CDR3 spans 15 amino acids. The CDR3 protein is CASSRSAGDQETQYF. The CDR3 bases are TGTGCCAGCAGCCGTTCTGCGGGGGACCAAGAGACCCAGTACTTC.